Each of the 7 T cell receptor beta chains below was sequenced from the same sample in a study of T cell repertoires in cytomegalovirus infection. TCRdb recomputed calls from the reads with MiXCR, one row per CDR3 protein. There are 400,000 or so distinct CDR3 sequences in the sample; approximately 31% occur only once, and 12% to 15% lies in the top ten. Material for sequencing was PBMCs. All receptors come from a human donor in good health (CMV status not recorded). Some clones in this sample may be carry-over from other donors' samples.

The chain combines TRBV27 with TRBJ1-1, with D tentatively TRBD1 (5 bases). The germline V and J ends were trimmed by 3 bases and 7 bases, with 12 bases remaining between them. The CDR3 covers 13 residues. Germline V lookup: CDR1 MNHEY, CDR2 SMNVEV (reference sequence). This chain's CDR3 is CASSFSGWGEAFF. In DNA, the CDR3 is TGTGCCAGCAGTTTCTCAGGGTGGGGTGAAGCTTTCTTT.

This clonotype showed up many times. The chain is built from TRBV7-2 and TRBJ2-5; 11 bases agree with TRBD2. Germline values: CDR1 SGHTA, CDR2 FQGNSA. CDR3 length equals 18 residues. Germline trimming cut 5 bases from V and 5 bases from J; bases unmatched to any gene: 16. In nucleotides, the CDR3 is TGTGCCAGCAGCGTCGGCCATACTCTAGCGGGGGGCGGGGAGACCCAGTACTTC. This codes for CASSVGHTLAGGGETQYF.

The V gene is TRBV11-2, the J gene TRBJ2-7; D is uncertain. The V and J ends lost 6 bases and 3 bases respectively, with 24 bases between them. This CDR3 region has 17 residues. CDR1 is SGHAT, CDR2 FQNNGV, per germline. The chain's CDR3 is CASREIGRGIGLYEQYF. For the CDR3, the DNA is TGTGCCAGCAGAGAGATAGGGCGTGGGATCGGGCTCTACGAGCAGTACTTC.

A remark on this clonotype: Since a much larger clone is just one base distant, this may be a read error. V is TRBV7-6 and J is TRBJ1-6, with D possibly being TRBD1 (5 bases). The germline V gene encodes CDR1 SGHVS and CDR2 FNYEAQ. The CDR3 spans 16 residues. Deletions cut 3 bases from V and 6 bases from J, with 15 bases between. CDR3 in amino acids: CASSFGQGNGNSPLHF. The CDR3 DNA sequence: TGTGCCAGCAGCTTCGGGCAGGGTAACGGTAATTCACCCCTCCACTTT.

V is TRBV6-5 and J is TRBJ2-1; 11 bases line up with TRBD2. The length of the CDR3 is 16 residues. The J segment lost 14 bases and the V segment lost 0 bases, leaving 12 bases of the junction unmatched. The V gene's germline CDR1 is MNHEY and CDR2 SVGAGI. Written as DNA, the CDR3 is TGTGCCAGCAGTTACTCGAATCTAGCGGGGGGAGGGGAGAAGTTCTTC. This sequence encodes CASSYSNLAGGGEKFF.

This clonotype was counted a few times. CDR3 region: CASSDQDKNTEAFF. The DNA of the CDR3 is TGCGCCAGCAGCGACCAAGACAAGAACACTGAAGCTTTCTTT. The genes are TRBV4-1 and TRBJ1-1; no clear D gene. CDR3 length equals 14 residues. V was clipped by 5 bases and J by 1 base, with 11 bases between them. Germline CDR1 reads MGHRA; CDR2 reads YSYEKL.

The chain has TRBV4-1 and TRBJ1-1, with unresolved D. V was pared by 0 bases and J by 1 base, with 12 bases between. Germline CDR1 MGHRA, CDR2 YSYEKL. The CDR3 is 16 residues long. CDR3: CASSQDTVEENTEAFF. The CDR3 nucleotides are TGCGCCAGCAGCCAAGATACGGTAGAGGAGAACACTGAAGCTTTCTTT.